What follows are 25 T cell receptor beta chains derived from one specimen sequenced in a study of T cells in localized non-small cell lung cancer. Sequencing used immunoSEQ multiplex PCR; TCRdb keeps in-frame clones, though not all of them. The data show 52,000 or so clones, 75% to 90% seen once. The sample in question was peripheral blood, obtained before any cancer treatment. The receptors shown here come from a male donor older than 55 with stage III squamous cell lung carcinoma.

The sample holds a few counts of this clone. The chain employs TRBV20-1 and TRBJ2-5; D not resolved. The CDR3 contains 10 residues. Germline V gives CDR1 DFQATT, CDR2 SNEGSKA (reference sequence). Trimming took 2 bases from V and 2 from J, leaving 0 bases between them. This CDR3 reads CSARQETQYF. The CDR3 DNA reads TGCAGTGCTAGACAAGAGACCCAGTACTTC.

The rearrangement uses TRBV2 and TRBJ1-5, with 9 bases that match TRBD1. V shed 3 bases and J 2 bases; nucleotides not matched to a gene: 2. Germline assignment: CDR1 SNHLY and CDR2 FYNNEI. There are 15 residues in the CDR3. CDR3 bases: TGTGCCAGCAGTGAGGGGACAGGGCGCAATCAGCCCCAGCATTTT. This sequence encodes CASSEGTGRNQPQHF.

This clone was seen only once. The chain uses TRBV4-3 and TRBJ2-2, with TRBD1 matching 11 bases. Germline assignment: CDR1 LGHNA and CDR2 YSLEER. The CDR3 spans 17 residues. V trimming: 4 bases; J trimming: 1 base; junction bases outside the gene matches: 5. The CDR3 spells CASSRRTGGRNTGELFF. In DNA, the CDR3 is TGCGCCAGCAGCCGCCGGACAGGGGGCAGGAACACCGGGGAGCTGTTTTTT.

V usage is TRBV2 and J usage is TRBJ2-7; 11 nucleotides line up with TRBD2. Germline values: CDR1 SNHLY, CDR2 FYNNEI. The V segment lost 1 base and the J segment 3 bases; nucleotides outside the gene matches: 2. The CDR3 consists of 15 residues. In DNA, the CDR3 is TGTGCCAGCAGTGAAGTAGGGACTAGCGGCTACGAGCAGTACTTC. Encoded protein: CASSEVGTSGYEQYF.

This sequence joins TRBV6-6 and TRBJ2-3; 11 bases line up with TRBD2. This CDR3 contains 15 residues. Germline loops: CDR1 MNHNY, CDR2 SVGAGI (reference sequence). The V and J ends lost 5 bases and 0 bases, in that order; junction bases with no gene match: 1. This chain's CDR3 is CASSPSGGSTDTQYF. The CDR3 coding sequence is TGTGCCAGCAGTCCTAGCGGGGGGAGCACAGATACGCAGTATTTT.

The chain links TRBV18 to TRBJ2-1, with D hard to call. V lost 3 bases and J lost 9, with 15 bases in between. The CDR3 totals 14 residues. The germline gives CDR1 KGHSH, CDR2 LQKENI. In DNA form, the CDR3 reads TGTGCCAGCTCACCTGCCTCAAGGCGCGGTGAGCAGTTCTTC. As protein: CASSPASRRGEQFF.

The CDR3 DNA is TGCGCCAGCAGCTTTGCAGGAGCCAAAAACATTCAGTACTTC. Encoded protein: CASSFAGAKNIQYF. V and J are TRBV5-1 and TRBJ2-4; D remains ambiguous. The CDR3 is 14 amino acids. Trimming removed 2 bases at V and 0 bases at J, with 6 bases between. Per the germline V gene, CDR1 is SGHRS and CDR2 is YFSETQ.

This chain links TRBV9 with TRBJ2-3; D is ambiguous. The CDR3 is 12 amino acids. Germline loops: CDR1 SGDLS, CDR2 YYNGEE. Trimming removed 4 bases at V and 5 bases at J, with 8 bases between. CDR3 DNA: TGTGCCAGCAGCCCCCGTTTAGATACGCAGTATTTT. The encoded protein is CASSPRLDTQYF.

For the CDR3, the DNA is TGCAGCGTTGAGGTAATAGGGACCGCCCTTAGCACAGATACGCAGTATTTT. It encodes CSVEVIGTALSTDTQYF. V and J are TRBV29-1 and TRBJ2-3, with D perhaps TRBD1 or TRBD2 (5 bases each). Germline assignment: CDR1 SQVTM and CDR2 ANQGSEA. The germline V and J ends were trimmed by 3 bases and 0 bases, with 19 bases remaining between them. There are 17 residues in the CDR3.

The gene calls are TRBV7-6 and TRBJ2-1; D remains ambiguous. The CDR3 is 16 residues long. V was cut by 3 bases and J by 9 bases, with 21 bases left in between. In germline, CDR1 is SGHVS, CDR2 FNYEAQ. The CDR3 DNA sequence: TGTGCCAGCAGCTTTTACCGGGCCGACCGCTTGAGTGAGCAGTTCTTC. Its protein product is CASSFYRADRLSEQFF.

This chain connects TRBV28 to TRBJ1-6; 7 nucleotides agree with TRBD1. The germline V gene has CDR1 MDHEN and CDR2 SYDVKM. Trimming at V came to 7 bases and at J to 5 bases, leaving 8 bases not matched to a gene. The CDR3 extends over 15 amino acids. CDR3 loop: CASKSAGQHNSPLHF. Here the CDR3 DNA reads TGTGCCAGCAAATCAGCGGGACAGCATAATTCACCCCTCCACTTT.

The CDR3, as DNA: TGCGCCAGCAGCCAAGATTTGGGGCAGGGTGTAGAAAAACTGTTTTTT. Translated: CASSQDLGQGVEKLFF. The V call is TRBV4-3, the J call TRBJ1-4; D is possibly TRBD1 (5 bases). Trimming took 0 bases from V and 8 from J, leaving 16 bases between them. The germline CDR1 and CDR2 sequences are LGHNA and YSLEER. The CDR3 is made up of 16 amino acids.

The V and J genes are TRBV30 and TRBJ2-5; D assignment may be TRBD1 or TRBD2 (6 bases each). The J call may be incorrect, as the DNA end agrees better with TRBJ2-7. The CDR3 length is 15 residues. Germline CDR1 and CDR2: GTSNPN and SVGIG (reference sequence). In nucleotides, the CDR3 is TGTGCCTGGACCCGCCCGGGGGCCCTCTCCTACGAGCAGTACTTC. Encoded protein: CAWTRPGALSYEQYF.

The chain carries TRBV7-2 and TRBJ1-3; D gene unclear. This CDR3 is 12 amino acids long. Between the trimmed V and J ends, which lost 6 bases and 4 bases, there was a span of 7 bases. Germline assignment: CDR1 SGHTA and CDR2 FQGNSA. DNA of the CDR3: TGTGCCAGCAGTTCGGGCGGAAACACCATATATTTT. Translating it yields CASSSGGNTIYF.

J is TRBJ2-7 and V is TRBV7-3; possible D gene TRBD2, 5 bases. In germline, CDR1 is SGHTA, CDR2 FQGTGA. This CDR3 comprises 15 residues. Trimming removed 2 bases at V and 3 bases at J, with 14 bases between. Written as DNA, the CDR3 is TGTGCCAGCAGCTTATACTGGGGAGAGAACTACGAGCAGTACTTC. Amino acids: CASSLYWGENYEQYF.

The CDR3 reads CASSRQGSSEKLFF. CDR3 nucleotide sequence: TGTGCCAGCAGTCGACAGGGCTCGAGTGAAAAACTGTTTTTT. This sequence joins TRBV5-4 and TRBJ1-4; TRBD1 matches 7 bases. Unmatched junction bases numbered 8, after V lost 5 bases and J lost 7 bases. The CDR3 covers 14 residues. Germline V gene data show CDR1 as SGHNT and CDR2 as YYREEE (reference sequence).

The chain links TRBV30 to TRBJ1-2, with no clear D. The CDR3 runs to 11 residues. Germline V gives CDR1 GTSNPN, CDR2 SVGIG (reference sequence). Trimming cost V 6 bases and J 8 bases, with 13 bases left between them. The CDR3 spells CACPSPGGYTF. For the CDR3, the DNA is TGTGCCTGCCCGTCTCCGGGAGGCTACACCTTC.

The chain joins TRBV11-2 to TRBJ2-7, with 9 bases aligning to TRBD1. This CDR3 comprises 14 residues. Germline CDR1 SGHAT, CDR2 FQNNGV. V was pared by 8 bases and J by 6 bases, with 11 bases of the junction left unmatched. CDR3 residues: CASGLSTGGGEQYF. For the CDR3, the DNA is TGTGCCAGCGGATTATCAACAGGGGGCGGCGAGCAGTACTTC.

This chain uses TRBV30 with TRBJ1-2, with unresolved D. In germline, CDR1 is GTSNPN, CDR2 SVGIG (reference sequence). The CDR3 loop spans 15 amino acids. V lost 3 bases to trimming and J lost 2 bases, with 16 bases between them. CDR3: CAWSPNVGRNYGYTF. CDR3 nucleotide sequence: TGTGCCTGGAGCCCGAATGTGGGCAGGAACTATGGCTACACCTTC. The full variable domain, its missing parts supplied by reference TRBV30 and TRBJ1-2, is SQTIHQWPATLVQPVGSPLSLECTVEGTSNPNLYWYRQAAGRGLQLLFYSVGIGQISSEVPQNLSASRPQDRQFILSSKKLLLSDSGFYLCAWSPNVGRNYGYTFGSGTRLTVV.

The chain joins TRBV15 to TRBJ2-1, with D hard to call. V was trimmed by 1 base and J by 2 bases, leaving 12 bases between them. Germline V gene data show CDR1 as LNHNV and CDR2 as YYDKDF (reference sequence). There are 16 residues in the CDR3. In DNA, the CDR3 is TGTGCCACCAGCAGAGGTTCCCAAAAACCCTACAATGAGCAGTTCTTC. Its protein product is CATSRGSQKPYNEQFF.

This clone was seen a single time. The V gene is TRBV19, the J gene TRBJ1-2; possibly TRBD1 for D (6 bases). V was clipped by 3 bases and J by 2 bases, with 10 bases between them. The CDR3 loop spans 14 amino acids. Germline lookup yields CDR1 LNHDA and CDR2 SQIVND (reference sequence). The chain's CDR3 is CASSIRGRNYGYTF. The CDR3 DNA sequence: TGTGCCAGTAGTATTCGGGGGCGCAACTATGGCTACACCTTC.

This clone was counted a single time. The rearrangement joins TRBV11-2 to TRBJ2-2; 9 bases are a match to TRBD1. The germline V gene has CDR1 SGHAT and CDR2 FQNNGV. This CDR3 contains 19 residues. V dropped 6 bases and J dropped 0; count of bases not matched to a gene: 14. The CDR3 protein is CASRGGTGIRISNTGELFF. DNA for the CDR3: TGTGCCAGCAGAGGGGGGACAGGGATCCGGATATCGAACACCGGGGAGCTGTTTTTT.

The V gene is TRBV7-3, the J gene TRBJ2-1; 13 bases agree with TRBD2. Germline assignment: CDR1 SGHTA and CDR2 FQGTGA. The CDR3 contains 17 residues. The V and J ends lost 0 bases and 10 bases, in that order; junction bases with no gene match: 9. The CDR3 DNA is TGTGCCAGCAGCTTAACCCAAACTAGCGGGAGGGCCGACGAGCAGTTCTTC. It specifies CASSLTQTSGRADEQFF.

This chain connects TRBV2 to TRBJ2-3; TRBD2 aligns across 8 bases. Germline CDR1 SNHLY, CDR2 FYNNEI. Trimming took 3 bases from V and 1 from J; bases not matched to a gene: 3. The CDR3 consists of 15 residues. The CDR3 here is CASSDGRGGTDTQYF. CDR3 bases: TGTGCCAGCAGTGACGGGCGGGGGGGCACAGATACGCAGTATTTT. Variable domain in full (rest from reference TRBV2 and TRBJ2-3): EPEVTQTPSHQVTQMGQEVILRCVPISNHLYFYWYRQILGQKVEFLVSFYNNEISEKSEIFDDQFSVERPDGSNFTLKIRSTKLEDSAMYFCASSDGRGGTDTQYFGPGTRLTVL.

The rearrangement uses TRBV5-1 and TRBJ2-1; D perhaps matches TRBD2 (6 bases). Germline CDR1 SGHRS, CDR2 YFSETQ. V was trimmed by 4 bases and J by 12 bases, leaving 20 bases between them. The CDR3 has 14 residues. CDR3 nucleotides: TGCGCCAGCAGCCCAGGTGATGGGGGGACCAGGCAGTTCTTC. This sequence encodes CASSPGDGGTRQFF.